These T cell receptor beta chains were read from a single sample in a study of T cells after yellow fever vaccination. TCRdb re-derived calls from the 5' RACE reads in MiXCR, one entry per CDR3 protein. The data hold more than 300,000 distinct CDR3 sequences, with roughly 10% observed a single time. The sample in question was CD4+ T cells sorted from PBMCs, obtained 45 days after the yellow fever booster vaccination. The receptor source for this set is a young man who received the YFV17D yellow fever vaccine. CDR3s include the opening cysteine and the closing phenylalanine or tryptophan. A D gene is named only where the DNA matches it firmly. Where a row states a size, it is once, few, many or the class of an expanded clone; other rows omit it.

V gene: TRBV6-1
D gene: NA
J gene: TRBJ2-5
CDR3 length: 14
clone size: NA
CDR3 protein: CASTLPGAGETQYF
CDR3 DNA: TGTGCCAGCACCCTACCCGGGGCGGGAGAGACCCAGTACTTC

V gene: TRBV24-1
D gene: NA
J gene: TRBJ1-4
CDR3 length: 12
clone size: NA
CDR3 protein: CATGPSSEKLFF
CDR3 DNA: TGTGCCACCGGCCCGTCGAGTGAAAAACTGTTTTTT

V gene: TRBV9
D gene: NA
J gene: TRBJ2-5
CDR3 length: 13
clone size: few
CDR3 protein: CASSVTGPETQYF
CDR3 DNA: TGTGCCAGCAGCGTTACTGGGCCGGAGACCCAGTACTTC

V gene: TRBV12-3/TRBV12-4
D gene: NA
J gene: TRBJ2-1
CDR3 length: 14
clone size: many
CDR3 protein: CASSPQAGAGEQFF
CDR3 DNA: TGTGCCAGCAGTCCGCAGGCGGGGGCTGGTGAGCAGTTCTTC

V gene: TRBV29-1
D gene: NA
J gene: TRBJ2-5
CDR3 length: 13
clone size: many
CDR3 protein: CSVALQDQETQYF
CDR3 DNA: TGCAGCGTGGCCCTACAGGACCAAGAGACCCAGTACTTC

V gene: TRBV19
D gene: NA
J gene: TRBJ2-1
CDR3 length: 15
clone size: few
CDR3 protein: CASSTKGGVLSEQFF
CDR3 DNA: TGTGCCAGTAGTACGAAAGGGGGAGTATTGAGTGAGCAGTTCTTC

V gene: TRBV7-2
D gene: NA
J gene: TRBJ2-3
CDR3 length: 13
clone size: many
CDR3 protein: CASSFLREDTQYF
CDR3 DNA: TGTGCCAGCAGCTTCCTCAGGGAAGATACGCAGTATTTT

V gene: TRBV7-8
D gene: TRBD1
J gene: TRBJ1-6
CDR3 length: 15
clone size: few
CDR3 protein: CASSLVDRGNSPLHF
CDR3 DNA: TGTGCCAGCAGCTTAGTGGACAGGGGGAATTCACCCCTCCACTTT

V gene: TRBV5-1
D gene: TRBD1
J gene: TRBJ2-1
CDR3 length: 14
clone size: many
CDR3 protein: CASSQGQGGNEQFF
CDR3 DNA: TGCGCCAGCAGCCAGGGACAGGGAGGCAATGAGCAGTTCTTC

V gene: TRBV29-1
D gene: NA
J gene: TRBJ2-4
CDR3 length: 13
clone size: NA
CDR3 protein: CSGMGIAKNIQYF
CDR3 DNA: TGCAGCGGAATGGGGATAGCCAAAAACATTCAGTACTTC

V gene: TRBV9
D gene: NA
J gene: TRBJ1-3
CDR3 length: 14
clone size: NA
CDR3 protein: CASSVDKPGNTIYF
CDR3 DNA: TGTGCCAGCAGCGTGGACAAGCCTGGAAACACCATATATTTT

V gene: TRBV9
D gene: TRBD2
J gene: TRBJ2-3
CDR3 length: 15
clone size: NA
CDR3 protein: CASSGSGLRTDTQYF
CDR3 DNA: TGTGCCAGCAGTGGTAGCGGGCTTCGCACAGATACGCAGTATTTT

V gene: TRBV2
D gene: NA
J gene: TRBJ1-2
CDR3 length: 16
clone size: NA
CDR3 protein: CASSEGAGNDGYGYTF
CDR3 DNA: TGTGCCAGCAGTGAGGGGGCAGGTAATGATGGCTATGGCTACACCTTC

V gene: TRBV20-1
D gene: NA
J gene: TRBJ1-2
CDR3 length: 11
clone size: few
CDR3 protein: CSARELRGYTF
CDR3 DNA: TGCAGTGCTAGGGAGCTGCGTGGCTACACCTTC

V gene: TRBV12-3/TRBV12-4
D gene: NA
J gene: TRBJ2-6
CDR3 length: 14
clone size: few
CDR3 protein: CASSGSSGANVLTF
CDR3 DNA: TGTGCCAGCTCGGGGAGTTCTGGGGCCAACGTCCTGACTTTC

V gene: TRBV2
D gene: TRBD1
J gene: TRBJ1-5
CDR3 length: 14
clone size: many
CDR3 protein: CASSLQGGHQPQHF
CDR3 DNA: TGTGCCAGCAGTTTACAGGGGGGGCATCAGCCCCAGCATTTT

V gene: TRBV7-2
D gene: TRBD1
J gene: TRBJ2-1
CDR3 length: 15
clone size: NA
CDR3 protein: CASSLMDRGSNEQFF
CDR3 DNA: TGTGCCAGCAGCTTAATGGACAGGGGCAGCAATGAGCAGTTCTTC

V gene: TRBV6-1
D gene: TRBD1
J gene: TRBJ1-6
CDR3 length: 14
clone size: NA
CDR3 protein: CASRTDRGRVPLHF
CDR3 DNA: TGTGCCAGCAGGACTGACAGGGGGCGCGTTCCCCTCCACTTT

V gene: TRBV5-4
D gene: TRBD2
J gene: TRBJ2-3
CDR3 length: 17
clone size: many
CDR3 protein: CAYRLAGADSGTDTQYF
CDR3 DNA: TGTGCCTACAGGCTAGCGGGGGCCGATAGCGGAACAGATACGCAGTATTTT

V gene: TRBV5-1
D gene: NA
J gene: TRBJ1-2
CDR3 length: 13
clone size: NA
CDR3 protein: CASSSGAPYGYTF
CDR3 DNA: TGCGCCAGCAGCTCTGGGGCACCCTATGGCTACACCTTC

V gene: TRBV12-3/TRBV12-4
D gene: NA
J gene: TRBJ1-1
CDR3 length: 15
clone size: NA
CDR3 protein: CASSFSGRVNTEAFF
CDR3 DNA: TGTGCCAGCAGTTTCTCGGGTCGGGTGAACACTGAAGCTTTCTTT

V gene: TRBV7-2
D gene: TRBD2
J gene: TRBJ2-1
CDR3 length: 18
clone size: many
CDR3 protein: CASSGPGLAGSSYNEQFF
CDR3 DNA: TGTGCCAGCAGCGGGCCGGGACTAGCGGGTAGCTCCTACAATGAGCAGTTCTTC

V gene: TRBV20-1
D gene: TRBD2
J gene: TRBJ2-5
CDR3 length: 16
clone size: NA
CDR3 protein: CSAGSVLAGGLETQYF
CDR3 DNA: TGCAGTGCTGGATCCGTTTTAGCGGGGGGTTTGGAGACCCAGTACTTC

V gene: TRBV10-3
D gene: TRBD1
J gene: TRBJ1-4
CDR3 length: 14
clone size: NA
CDR3 protein: CAISEGGPNEKLFF
CDR3 DNA: TGTGCCATCAGTGAAGGGGGCCCAAATGAAAAACTGTTTTTT

V gene: TRBV7-9
D gene: NA
J gene: TRBJ2-7
CDR3 length: 15
clone size: NA
CDR3 protein: CASSLVGGLWDEQYF
CDR3 DNA: TGTGCCAGCAGCTTAGTGGGGGGACTTTGGGACGAGCAGTACTTC

V gene: TRBV10-2
D gene: TRBD1
J gene: TRBJ2-7
CDR3 length: 14
clone size: NA
CDR3 protein: CASSNRGGAYEQYF
CDR3 DNA: TGCGCCAGCAGTAACAGGGGCGGTGCCTACGAGCAGTACTTC

V gene: TRBV4-2
D gene: NA
J gene: TRBJ2-3
CDR3 length: 16
clone size: NA
CDR3 protein: CASSQGRPGRGDTQYF
CDR3 DNA: TGTGCCAGCAGCCAAGGAAGGCCAGGCAGGGGAGATACGCAGTATTTT

V gene: TRBV5-1
D gene: TRBD1
J gene: TRBJ1-1
CDR3 length: 14
clone size: many
CDR3 protein: CASSPDRGTTEAFF
CDR3 DNA: TGCGCCAGCAGCCCCGACAGGGGGACGACTGAAGCTTTCTTT

V gene: TRBV28
D gene: TRBD1
J gene: TRBJ2-4
CDR3 length: 13
clone size: NA
CDR3 protein: CASEGQTKNIQYF
CDR3 DNA: TGTGCCAGCGAGGGACAGACCAAAAACATTCAGTACTTC

V gene: TRBV18
D gene: NA
J gene: TRBJ1-6
CDR3 length: 16
clone size: many
CDR3 protein: CASSTPRGSYNSPLHF
CDR3 DNA: TGTGCCAGCTCAACGCCCAGGGGCTCCTATAATTCACCCCTCCACTTT

V gene: TRBV29-1
D gene: TRBD1
J gene: TRBJ2-5
CDR3 length: 14
clone size: few
CDR3 protein: CSVAGTGWKETQYF
CDR3 DNA: TGCAGCGTTGCCGGGACAGGGTGGAAGGAGACCCAGTACTTC

V gene: TRBV19
D gene: NA
J gene: TRBJ1-1
CDR3 length: 13
clone size: NA
CDR3 protein: CASSIGRNTEAFF
CDR3 DNA: TGTGCCAGTAGTATTGGCAGGAACACTGAAGCTTTCTTT

V gene: TRBV7-8
D gene: NA
J gene: TRBJ2-4
CDR3 length: 16
clone size: few
CDR3 protein: CASSPYRVGTKNIQYF
CDR3 DNA: TGTGCCAGCAGCCCTTACAGGGTCGGGACCAAAAACATTCAGTACTTC

V gene: TRBV7-2
D gene: TRBD2
J gene: TRBJ2-1
CDR3 length: 15
clone size: NA
CDR3 protein: CAAIFGSGGYNEQFF
CDR3 DNA: TGTGCCGCCATATTCGGGTCGGGGGGTTACAATGAGCAGTTCTTC

V gene: TRBV18
D gene: NA
J gene: TRBJ2-7
CDR3 length: 14
clone size: NA
CDR3 protein: CASSPGGAAPEQYF
CDR3 DNA: TGTGCCAGCTCACCAGGGGGGGCCGCTCCGGAGCAGTACTTC

V gene: TRBV4-2
D gene: TRBD1
J gene: TRBJ1-5
CDR3 length: 15
clone size: NA
CDR3 protein: CASALGTGGNQPQHF
CDR3 DNA: TGTGCCTCCGCATTGGGCACAGGGGGAAATCAGCCCCAGCATTTT

V gene: TRBV7-2
D gene: TRBD2
J gene: TRBJ2-2
CDR3 length: 16
clone size: NA
CDR3 protein: CASSWSLAAATGELFF
CDR3 DNA: TGTGCCAGCAGCTGGTCCCTAGCGGCCGCCACCGGGGAGCTGTTTTTT

V gene: TRBV7-9
D gene: NA
J gene: TRBJ1-4
CDR3 length: 16
clone size: NA
CDR3 protein: CASRGPWLRGNEKLFF
CDR3 DNA: TGTGCCAGCAGGGGCCCCTGGTTGAGGGGTAATGAAAAACTGTTTTTT

V gene: TRBV19
D gene: NA
J gene: TRBJ2-6
CDR3 length: 15
clone size: NA
CDR3 protein: CARPGRGSGANVLTF
CDR3 DNA: TGTGCCAGACCCGGTCGCGGCTCTGGGGCCAACGTCCTGACTTTC

V gene: TRBV25-1
D gene: TRBD1
J gene: TRBJ2-1
CDR3 length: 14
clone size: few
CDR3 protein: CASQGQGLYNEQFF
CDR3 DNA: TGTGCCAGCCAGGGACAGGGACTTTACAATGAGCAGTTCTTC

V gene: TRBV20-1
D gene: NA
J gene: TRBJ1-1
CDR3 length: 13
clone size: NA
CDR3 protein: CSARQGVNTEAFF
CDR3 DNA: TGCAGTGCTAGGCAGGGTGTGAACACTGAAGCTTTCTTT

V gene: TRBV20-1
D gene: TRBD2
J gene: TRBJ2-3
CDR3 length: 13
clone size: NA
CDR3 protein: CSASSGGVYTQYF
CDR3 DNA: TGCAGTGCTAGTAGCGGGGGGGTATATACGCAGTATTTT

V gene: TRBV19
D gene: NA
J gene: TRBJ2-7
CDR3 length: 12
clone size: NA
CDR3 protein: CASSNRVDEQYF
CDR3 DNA: TGTGCCAGTAGTAACAGGGTCGACGAGCAGTACTTC

V gene: TRBV3-1
D gene: NA
J gene: TRBJ2-7
CDR3 length: 15
clone size: few
CDR3 protein: CASSQEEGGNYEQYF
CDR3 DNA: TGTGCCAGCAGCCAAGAAGAGGGCGGGAACTACGAGCAGTACTTC

V gene: TRBV7-9
D gene: NA
J gene: TRBJ2-6
CDR3 length: 14
clone size: many
CDR3 protein: CASGLVSGANVLTF
CDR3 DNA: TGTGCCAGCGGTTTGGTCTCTGGGGCCAACGTCCTGACTTTC

V gene: TRBV12-3/TRBV12-4
D gene: NA
J gene: TRBJ1-5
CDR3 length: 12
clone size: few
CDR3 protein: CASSLSPGPQHF
CDR3 DNA: TGTGCCAGCAGTTTGTCGCCAGGGCCCCAGCATTTT

V gene: TRBV4-1
D gene: NA
J gene: TRBJ1-3
CDR3 length: 15
clone size: few
CDR3 protein: CASSQAWISGNTIYF
CDR3 DNA: TGCGCCAGCAGCCAAGCGTGGATCTCTGGAAACACCATATATTTT

V gene: TRBV12-3/TRBV12-4
D gene: NA
J gene: TRBJ2-1
CDR3 length: 11
clone size: many
CDR3 protein: CASRLVDEQFF
CDR3 DNA: TGTGCCAGCAGGCTAGTGGATGAGCAGTTCTTC

V gene: TRBV20-1
D gene: TRBD1
J gene: TRBJ1-3
CDR3 length: 14
clone size: NA
CDR3 protein: CSARARTGANTIYF
CDR3 DNA: TGCAGTGCTAGGGCTAGGACAGGGGCAAACACCATATATTTT

V gene: TRBV5-1
D gene: NA
J gene: TRBJ1-4
CDR3 length: 14
clone size: many
CDR3 protein: CASSFLGLSEKLFF
CDR3 DNA: TGCGCCAGCAGCTTCCTGGGACTTAGTGAAAAACTGTTTTTT

V gene: TRBV9
D gene: NA
J gene: TRBJ2-1
CDR3 length: 13
clone size: few
CDR3 protein: CASGGAVYNEQFF
CDR3 DNA: TGTGCCAGCGGGGGGGCAGTCTACAATGAGCAGTTCTTC

V gene: TRBV24-1
D gene: NA
J gene: TRBJ2-4
CDR3 length: 16
clone size: many
CDR3 protein: CATSDSVQARRNIQYF
CDR3 DNA: TGTGCCACCAGTGACTCGGTTCAAGCCCGAAGAAACATTCAGTACTTC

V gene: TRBV5-1
D gene: TRBD1
J gene: TRBJ2-3
CDR3 length: 16
clone size: once
CDR3 protein: CASSSRGTGYEDTQYF
CDR3 DNA: TGCGCCAGCAGCTCTCGGGGGACAGGGTACGAAGATACGCAGTATTTT

V gene: TRBV4-3
D gene: TRBD1
J gene: TRBJ1-4
CDR3 length: 17
clone size: many
CDR3 protein: CASSRYRGRGANEKLFF
CDR3 DNA: TGCGCCAGCAGCCGTTACAGGGGGCGCGGAGCTAATGAAAAACTGTTTTTT

V gene: TRBV7-9
D gene: NA
J gene: TRBJ2-2
CDR3 length: 15
clone size: few
CDR3 protein: CASSSRGTNTGELFF
CDR3 DNA: TGTGCCAGCAGCTCCCGGGGGACGAACACCGGGGAGCTGTTTTTT

V gene: TRBV12-5
D gene: NA
J gene: TRBJ2-3
CDR3 length: 16
clone size: many
CDR3 protein: CASGPPGGASTDTQYF
CDR3 DNA: TGTGCTAGTGGCCCCCCTGGCGGGGCGAGCACAGATACGCAGTATTTT

V gene: TRBV5-1
D gene: NA
J gene: TRBJ1-1
CDR3 length: 16
clone size: NA
CDR3 protein: CASSLLGASSNTEAFF
CDR3 DNA: TGCGCCAGCAGCTTGTTGGGGGCCAGTTCGAACACTGAAGCTTTCTTT